The rows below give T cell receptor beta chains drawn from one sample of a study of early T cells in non-severe SARS-CoV-2 infection. TCRdb redid the calling of the 5' RACE reads with MiXCR, one entry per CDR3 protein. Among tens of thousands of distinct CDR3 sequences listed, around 5.6% were seen once. Material: whole blood. These receptors were collected from an adult who was a healthcare worker with PCR-confirmed SARS-CoV-2 infection or an uninfected control (not recorded which). CDR3s include the opening cysteine and the closing phenylalanine or tryptophan. D genes are given only for firm matches. Clone size is shown for a subset of rows, as once, few, many or a class of expanded clone.

TRBD1	TRBV5-1	few	TRBJ2-6	TGCGCCAGCAGCCCCGGACAGGGGATTACTTCTGGGGCCAACGTCCTGACTTTC	CASSPGQGITSGANVLTF
NA	TRBV7-2	few	TRBJ2-5	TGTGCCAGCAGCTTAGTAGGGTTACAAGAGACCCAGTACTTC	CASSLVGLQETQYF
NA	TRBV6-1	many	TRBJ1-1	TGTGCCAGCAGGAAAAACACTGAAGCTTTCTTT	CASRKNTEAFF
NA	TRBV12-3/TRBV12-4	many	TRBJ1-1	TGTGCCAGCATGGAGAACACTGAAGCTTTCTTT	CASMENTEAFF
NA	TRBV5-1	NA	TRBJ2-3	TGCGCCAGCAGCTTGGTCCCTAGCCTAGATACGCAGTATTTT	CASSLVPSLDTQYF
NA	TRBV6-5	many	TRBJ1-5	TGTGCCAGCAGAGCCAGCTCAAGCAATCAGCCCCAGCATTTT	CASRASSSNQPQHF
TRBD2	TRBV2	few	TRBJ2-3	TGTGCCAGCAGTGGTGGGACTAGGGGAGATACGCAGTATTTT	CASSGGTRGDTQYF
NA	TRBV19	few	TRBJ2-7	TGTGCCAGTAGTACTCTACGGTTGGACACTTACGAGCAGTACTTC	CASSTLRLDTYEQYF
NA	TRBV14	NA	TRBJ2-3	TGTGCCAGCAGCCAATATACAGATACGCAGTATTTT	CASSQYTDTQYF
NA	TRBV20-1	many	TRBJ2-5	TGCAGTGCTTGTCGGGAACAACAAGAGACCCAGTACTTC	CSACREQQETQYF
TRBD1	TRBV7-9	NA	TRBJ1-6	TGTGCCAGCAGCCCGACAGGGGTTAATTCACCCCTCCACTTT	CASSPTGVNSPLHF
NA	TRBV7-9	NA	TRBJ1-1	TGTGCCTCCAATGGGGAAATGAACACTGAAGCTTTCTTT	CASNGEMNTEAFF
NA	TRBV25-1	few	TRBJ2-3	TGTGCCAGCACCGGCCATGGTACAGATACGCAGTATTTT	CASTGHGTDTQYF
NA	TRBV11-2	many	TRBJ2-5	TGTGCCAGCAGCTTTGGCGTACAGGGCAGAGAGACCCAGTACTTC	CASSFGVQGRETQYF
TRBD2	TRBV4-1	many	TRBJ2-2	TGCGCCAGCAGCCAAACCGGGACTAGTGGAACCGGGGAGCTGTTTTTT	CASSQTGTSGTGELFF
NA	TRBV7-9	many	TRBJ1-1	TGTGCCAGCAGTCGTTCGACAATTAGTGGCACTGAAGCTTTCTTT	CASSRSTISGTEAFF
TRBD2	TRBV5-4	many	TRBJ2-5	TGTGCCAGCACACGTAGCGGGGGGACGGAGACCCAGTACTTC	CASTRSGGTETQYF
NA	TRBV5-4	many	TRBJ2-2	TGTGCCAGCAGCACCGAGCGAGTCTCCGGGGAGCTGTTTTTT	CASSTERVSGELFF
TRBD2	TRBV4-1	many	TRBJ2-1	TGCGCCAGCAGCCACCATAGCGGGACTACCTACAATGAGCAGTTCTTC	CASSHHSGTTYNEQFF
NA	TRBV6-5	many	TRBJ1-3	TGTGCCAGCAGTTACTCGACCGGGTCTGGAAACACCATATATTTT	CASSYSTGSGNTIYF
NA	TRBV20-1	many	TRBJ1-2	TGCAGTGCTAAAGGGGACGGACGCTATGGCTACACCTTC	CSAKGDGRYGYTF
NA	TRBV19	many	TRBJ2-7	TGTGCCAGTAGTACTAGCGCCTACTACGAGCAGTACTTC	CASSTSAYYEQYF
NA	TRBV6-1	many	TRBJ1-6	TGTGCCAGCAGTGTCGAGGAATTTTCACCCCTCCACTTT	CASSVEEFSPLHF
NA	TRBV7-8	NA	TRBJ2-7	TGTGCCAGCAGCTTAGGACAGGCCTTATCATCCTACGAGCAGTACTTC	CASSLGQALSSYEQYF
NA	TRBV5-1	NA	TRBJ2-1	TGCGCCAGCAGCTTGGCCGGGGGCAATGAGCAGTTCTTC	CASSLAGGNEQFF
NA	TRBV27	NA	TRBJ2-1	TGTGCCAGCAGTGCACTAGATGAGCAGTTCTTC	CASSALDEQFF
TRBD2	TRBV7-2	many	TRBJ2-1	TGTGCCAGCAGCACGGGACTAGCGGGGGGAAATGAGCAGTTCTTC	CASSTGLAGGNEQFF
TRBD2	TRBV19	NA	TRBJ2-7	TGTGCCAGTAGTACAAAAGGGGAGGGACGGTACGAGCAGTACTTC	CASSTKGEGRYEQYF
NA	TRBV13	many	TRBJ2-2	TGTGCCAGCAGCATCTGGAGGGATACGAACACCGGGGAGCTGTTTTTT	CASSIWRDTNTGELFF
TRBD2	TRBV20-1	few	TRBJ2-7	TGCAGTGCTTCTCTACTTAGCGGGGGAATCTCCTACGAGCAGTACTTC	CSASLLSGGISYEQYF
NA	TRBV19	many	TRBJ1-2	TGTGCCAGTACAGACAGGAACTATGGCTACACCTTC	CASTDRNYGYTF
TRBD2	TRBV9	many	TRBJ2-3	TGTGCCAGCAGCGGTAGCGGGAGGACCACAGATACGCAGTATTTT	CASSGSGRTTDTQYF
TRBD2	TRBV6-1	few	TRBJ2-3	TGTGCCAGCAGTGAGGCTAGCGGGGGGGCTGCAGATACGCAGTATTTT	CASSEASGGAADTQYF
NA	TRBV10-3	NA	TRBJ2-7	TGTGCCATCAGTGAGTCGATGCGAGAGCAGTACTTC	CAISESMREQYF
NA	TRBV29-1	many	TRBJ1-5	TGCAGCGTATCGGACAGCTTTAATCAGCCCCAGCATTTT	CSVSDSFNQPQHF
TRBD2	TRBV14	many	TRBJ2-1	TGTGCCAGCAGCCGCCTCCTAGCGGGGAGCTCCTACAATGAGCAGTTCTTC	CASSRLLAGSSYNEQFF
NA	TRBV9	many	TRBJ1-6	TGTGCCAGCAGCGTAGACGGGGGCTATAATTCACCCCTCCACTTT	CASSVDGGYNSPLHF
NA	TRBV27	many	TRBJ2-1	TGTGCCAGCAGTAAAACTAGATTCGGGGGCAATGAGCAGTTCTTC	CASSKTRFGGNEQFF
TRBD1	TRBV11-2	medium-sized	TRBJ2-2	TGTGCCAGCAGCTTACGGTCGACAGGGGAATTTCTCGGGGAGCTGTTTTTT	CASSLRSTGEFLGELFF
TRBD1	TRBV11-3	few	TRBJ2-7	TGTGCCAGCAGCCCCCGGGACAGGGCCTACGAGCAGTACTTC	CASSPRDRAYEQYF
NA	TRBV4-2	few	TRBJ1-1	TGTGCCAGCAGCCAAGGAATTCAGCGCACTGAAGCTTTCTTT	CASSQGIQRTEAFF
NA	TRBV12-3/TRBV12-4	NA	TRBJ1-5	TGTGCCAGCAGTCGGGGACCTGACCAAAATCAGCCCCAGCATTTT	CASSRGPDQNQPQHF
TRBD1	TRBV18	few	TRBJ2-7	TGTGCCAGCTCACCACGGACAGGGTCAGGCGAGCAGTACTTC	CASSPRTGSGEQYF
TRBD2	TRBV27	many	TRBJ2-3	TGTGCCAGCTCCCCTCAGCGGGGGACCCCGGGTACGCAGTATTTT	CASSPQRGTPGTQYF
TRBD2	TRBV11-2	many	TRBJ2-1	TGTGCCAGCAGCCCAAGGGGGACTAGCTACCCCAATGAGCAGTTCTTC	CASSPRGTSYPNEQFF
TRBD1	TRBV19	few	TRBJ1-5	TGTGCCAGTAGTTTCCGGGACAGGGGAAGGCATCAGCCCCAGCATTTT	CASSFRDRGRHQPQHF